This TCR beta chain is from a study of blood T cells in healthy people across ages. A sample-barcoded 5' primer and a J-beta primer mix were used in a second PCR of about 7 to 12 cycles. Using its own MiXCR run on the 5' RACE reads, TCRdb lists one record per CDR3 protein. The sample consists of about 1.5 million distinct CDR3 sequences, less than 45% of them appearing once. The germline V and J ends were trimmed by 0 bases and 5 bases, with 4 bases remaining between them. Per the germline V gene, CDR1 is MNHEY and CDR2 is SVGEGT. The CDR3 covers 12 residues. This clonotype was obtained from a woman between 18 and 29 years old in good health. The sequenced sample was blood. The chain joins TRBV6-2 or TRBV6-3 to TRBJ1-2; no clear D gene. The CDR3 region is CASSYSQYGYTF. CDR3 DNA sequence: TGTGCCAGCAGTTACTCGCAGTATGGCTACACCTTC.